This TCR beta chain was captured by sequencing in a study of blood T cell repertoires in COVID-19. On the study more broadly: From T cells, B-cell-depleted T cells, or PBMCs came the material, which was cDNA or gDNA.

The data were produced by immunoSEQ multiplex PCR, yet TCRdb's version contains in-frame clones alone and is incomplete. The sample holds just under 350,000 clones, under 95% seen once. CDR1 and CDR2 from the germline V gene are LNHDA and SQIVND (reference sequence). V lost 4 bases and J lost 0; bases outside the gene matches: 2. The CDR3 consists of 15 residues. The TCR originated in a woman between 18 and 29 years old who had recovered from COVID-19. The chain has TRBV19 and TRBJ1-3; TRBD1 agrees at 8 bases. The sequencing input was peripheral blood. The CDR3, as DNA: TGTGCCAGTAGTAATACAGGGGGCTCTGGAAACACCATATATTTT. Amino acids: CASSNTGGSGNTIYF.